Below, one T cell receptor (beta chain) is given with its context. Repertoires were generated with immunoSEQ multiplex PCR, while TCRdb's copy carries only in-frame clones and drops some. The profile covers about 210,000 clones, with roughly 90% appearing a single time and around 8% taken by the ten largest. This sample is part of a study of blood T cell repertoires in COVID-19. CDR3 length: 15 amino acids. With 3 bases clipped from V and 0 bases from J, the junction kept 5 bases outside the gene matches. In germline, CDR1 is SEHNR, CDR2 FQNEAQ (reference sequence). The V call is TRBV7-9, the J call TRBJ2-7; 7 bases agree with TRBD1. Sequenced: PBMCs or T cells enriched from blood (not recorded which). The receptor comes from a woman aged 18-29 years who had recovered from COVID-19. The CDR3 protein is CASSFAWTGSYEQYF. As DNA, the CDR3 is TGTGCCAGCAGCTTCGCATGGACAGGCTCCTACGAGCAGTACTTC.